Shown below are 13 T cell receptor beta chains from a single sample sequenced in a study of T cells in Graves' hyperthyroidism and ophthalmopathy. Amplified TCR beta CDR3 regions derived from RNA transcripts. Initially, a first-round RT-PCR of the TCR CDR3 employed the HTBI primer set. TCRdb analysed the multiplex PCR reads with MiXCR anew, one entry per CDR3 protein. The sample yields around 190,000 distinct CDR3 sequences, 15% to 20% seen once. The specimen sequenced was blood. Receptor source: a woman between 45 and 65 years old with Graves' hyperthyroidism.

In regard to this clonotype: A much bigger clone sits one base away, suggesting this may be a read error. The chain's CDR3 is CASSYSTGPYGQYF. CDR3 DNA sequence: TGTGCCAGCAGTTACTCTACAGGCCCCTACGGGCAGTACTTC. The V and J genes are TRBV6-2 or TRBV6-3 and TRBJ2-7, with D possibly TRBD1 on 5 matching bases. The CDR3 loop spans 14 amino acids. The germline V gene encodes CDR1 MNHEY and CDR2 SVGEGT.

Ten or more counts support this clonotype. The J gene is TRBJ1-3, the V gene TRBV11-2; weak D call: TRBD1 (5 bases). The V end lost 1 base, the J end lost 4 bases, and 8 bases lay between the germline ends. The CDR3 is made up of 14 amino acids. Germline CDR1 is SGHAT and CDR2 is FQNNGV. CDR3 amino acids: CASSLAGFGNTIYF. CDR3 nucleotide sequence: TGTGCCAGCAGCTTAGCAGGGTTCGGAAACACCATATATTTT.

This clonotype appeared a few times. In DNA, the CDR3 is TGTGCCAGCACCTTAGGAGTCTCTGGGGCCAACGTCCTGACTTTC. This codes for CASTLGVSGANVLTF. J is TRBJ2-6 and V is TRBV6-1; D call uncertain. Trimming removed 7 bases from V and 0 bases from J, with 10 bases in between. Germline-derived CDR1 and CDR2 are MNHNS and SASEGT. This CDR3 region has 15 residues.

This clonotype was counted ten times or more. The chain uses TRBV6-6 and TRBJ1-1; D is possibly TRBD1 (6 bases). This CDR3 is built from 18 residues. The V gene lost 0 bases and the J gene lost 0 bases, with 17 bases spanning the gap. Germline values: CDR1 MNHNY, CDR2 SVGAGI (reference sequence). The CDR3 nucleotides are TGTGCCAGCAGTTACTCGAATACAGGGCCTTACATGAACACTGAAGCTTTCTTT. Residues: CASSYSNTGPYMNTEAFF.

This clonotype was observed many times. The chain combines TRBV2 with TRBJ2-7; 9 bases match TRBD2. Germline CDR1 is SNHLY and CDR2 is FYNNEI. V lost 4 bases to trimming and J lost 3 bases; unmatched junction nucleotides: 7. This CDR3 spans 15 amino acids. This CDR3 is CASSGWRGGGYEQYF. DNA for the CDR3: TGTGCCAGCAGTGGTTGGCGGGGGGGCGGCTACGAGCAGTACTTC.

In the case of this clonotype: Given a much more abundant clone one base away, this may be a read error. This rearrangement joins TRBV6-2 or TRBV6-3 to TRBJ1-1; D possibly corresponds to TRBD1 (5 bases). This CDR3 is built from 15 residues. Germline lookup yields CDR1 MNHEY and CDR2 SVGEGT. With 5 bases removed from V and 6 bases from J, the gap between germline ends came to 19 bases. The CDR3 reads CASSHLPTSGAEAFF. The DNA of the CDR3 is TGTGCCAGCAGTCATCTCCCTACCTCGGGGGCTGAAGCTTTCTTT.

This clonotype was recorded many times. The chain uses TRBV10-3 and TRBJ2-5, with D possibly called TRBD1 or TRBD2 (6 bases each). V was clipped by 6 bases and J by 4 bases, with 18 bases between them. The CDR3 consists of 15 residues. CDR1 and CDR2 (germline): ENHRY, SYGVKD. The CDR3 DNA follows: TGTGCCATCAGCCCCTTCCCCGGGGGCTTAGAGACCCAGTACTTC. It specifies CAISPFPGGLETQYF.

The table lists this clonotype with many counts. The J gene is TRBJ2-1, the V gene TRBV12-3 or TRBV12-4; 9 nucleotides align to TRBD2. V trimming: 5 bases; J trimming: 0 bases; junction bases outside the gene matches: 5. CDR3 length: 16 amino acids. This CDR3 is CASSPSSGNSYNEQFF. The CDR3 nucleotides are TGTGCCAGCAGTCCTTCTAGCGGGAACTCCTACAATGAGCAGTTCTTC.

This chain links TRBV20-1 with TRBJ1-4; TRBD1 is a possible D gene (5 bases). The ends were cut back, 5 bases at V and 8 bases at J, with 18 bases in the middle. Germline CDR1 DFQATT, CDR2 SNEGSKA (reference sequence). This CDR3 has 14 residues. The CDR3 spells CSAADRGWNEKLFF. The CDR3 DNA reads as TGCAGTGCTGCTGACCGGGGGTGGAACGAAAAACTGTTTTTT.

The chain joins TRBV29-1 to TRBJ1-2; 9 bases line up with TRBD1. CDR3 size: 12 residues. Germline V gives CDR1 SQVTM, CDR2 ANQGSEA. V dropped 5 bases and J dropped 6; count of bases not matched to a gene: 4. The CDR3 nucleotides are TGCAGCGTTTACAGGGGGCTGGATGGCTACACCTTC. It yields the protein CSVYRGLDGYTF.

This clonotype was observed at least ten times. This chain uses TRBV14 with TRBJ2-7; 9 bases match TRBD2. Trimming removed 4 bases from V and 1 base from J; junction bases left unmatched: 8. There are 16 residues in the CDR3. CDR1 and CDR2 from the germline V gene are SGHDN and FVKESK. CDR3 nucleotide sequence: TGTGCCAGCAGCCCGAGGACTAGCGCCATTTCCTACGAGCAGTACTTC. Protein: CASSPRTSAISYEQYF.

This clonotype was counted at least ten times. The V and J genes are TRBV19 and TRBJ2-1; 7 nucleotides match TRBD2. V was pared by 1 base and J by 4 bases, with 4 bases of the junction left unmatched. Per the germline V gene, CDR1 is LNHDA and CDR2 is SQIVND (reference sequence). The CDR3 spans 15 residues. The CDR3 sequence is CASSIASGVYNEQFF. The CDR3 nucleotides are TGTGCCAGTAGTATAGCCAGCGGGGTATACAATGAGCAGTTCTTC.

This clonotype was seen ten or more times. This rearrangement joins TRBV5-1 to TRBJ2-7; D may be TRBD2 (5 bases). CDR1 is SGHRS and CDR2 is YFSETQ in the germline V gene. Between the trimmed V and J ends, which lost 0 bases and 6 bases, there was a span of 10 bases. The length of the CDR3 is 13 residues. For the CDR3, the DNA is TGCGCCAGCAGCTTGGTTCTCGGGGTCGAGCAGTACTTC. Translated: CASSLVLGVEQYF.